The rows below give T cell receptor beta chains drawn from one sample of a study of glioma-infiltrating T cells. TCRdb independently ran MiXCR on the multiplex PCR reads; one entry per CDR3 protein. The sample holds some 130,000 distinct CDR3 sequences, around a quarter seen once. The sample taken for sequencing was glioma tissue, nonneoplastic brain tissue, or PBMCs (not recorded which). Receptor source: a human donor with low-grade glioma or glioblastoma, undergoing nonglioma brain surgery, or in good health (not recorded which). The CDR3 runs from the conserved cysteine through the conserved F or W. D genes are given only for firm matches. Part of the rows lack a size; the others show once, few, many or a class for expanded clones.

TGTGCCAGCAGCTTAGGGGACAGCGTCGATACGCAGTATTTT,CASSLGDSVDTQYF,TRBD1,TRBJ2-3,NA,TRBV11-2
TGTGCCAGCAGTTTAGTTGGACTAGCCCAAGAGACCCAGTACTTC,CASSLVGLAQETQYF,TRBD2,TRBJ2-5,few,TRBV27
TGTGCCAGCAGCCAGGCGGTTGATACGCAGTATTTT,CASSQAVDTQYF,NA,TRBJ2-3,NA,TRBV7-6
TGTGCCAGCAGCTTAAGGAGGAAGGATGAAAAACTGTTTTTT,CASSLRRKDEKLFF,NA,TRBJ1-4,NA,TRBV7-8
TGTGCCAGCAGCCTCTGGACAGGGGCGCCTTTTAACTATGGCTACACCTTC,CASSLWTGAPFNYGYTF,TRBD1,TRBJ1-2,few,TRBV3-1
TGTGCCAGCACTAAACAGGGACAACTAAATTCACCCCTCCACTTT,CASTKQGQLNSPLHF,NA,TRBJ1-6,few,TRBV2
TGTGCCAGCGGTTCGATCTATGGCTACACCTTC,CASGSIYGYTF,NA,TRBJ1-2,NA,TRBV12-3/TRBV12-4
TGTGCCAGCAGTTACTCGAAGGCAGCGCGAGAGACCCAGTACTTC,CASSYSKAARETQYF,NA,TRBJ2-5,NA,TRBV6-6
TGTGCCAGCAGCGAACGACAGGGGGCGGGGAATCAGCCCCAGCATTTT,CASSERQGAGNQPQHF,TRBD1,TRBJ1-5,many,TRBV6-1
TGTGCCAGCAGCTTAGACGTCCGCAATGAAAAACTGTTTTTT,CASSLDVRNEKLFF,NA,TRBJ1-4,few,TRBV7-8
TGCGCCAGCAGCTTTAGTGGCGACACTGAAGCTTTCTTT,CASSFSGDTEAFF,NA,TRBJ1-1,NA,TRBV5-1
TGTGCCAGCAGCCCGGGGGGGGGCTATAATTCACCCCTCCACTTT,CASSPGGGYNSPLHF,NA,TRBJ1-6,few,TRBV7-3
TGTGCCATCAGTGAAGTGGGGGAGGGCACAGATACGCAGTATTTT,CAISEVGEGTDTQYF,NA,TRBJ2-3,NA,TRBV6-1
TGTGCCAGCAGTTCCTTGAGACAGGGAGGGGGCTACACCTTC,CASSSLRQGGGYTF,TRBD1,TRBJ1-2,many,TRBV28
TGCGCCAGCAGCCTGAGGACGGCCGGTAACTATGGCTACACCTTC,CASSLRTAGNYGYTF,NA,TRBJ1-2,NA,TRBV5-1
TGCGCCAGCAGCCAAAGGACTAGCGGGGCGAGCACAGATACGCAGTATTTT,CASSQRTSGASTDTQYF,TRBD2,TRBJ2-3,NA,TRBV4-1
TGTGCCAGCAGTGACTACAGGGGCCAAGAGACCCAGTACTTC,CASSDYRGQETQYF,TRBD1,TRBJ2-5,many,TRBV6-4
TGTGCCAGCAGCCCTCGACGCCGGGACAGCTACAATGAGCAGTTCTTC,CASSPRRRDSYNEQFF,TRBD1,TRBJ2-1,NA,TRBV7-2
TGTGCCAGCGCCCAACGGTCAGATACGCAGTATTTT,CASAQRSDTQYF,NA,TRBJ2-3,few,TRBV7-3
TGTGCCAGCAGCCCCGGGACAGGGCTCAATCAGCCCCAGCATTTT,CASSPGTGLNQPQHF,TRBD1,TRBJ1-5,many,TRBV27
TGCAGCGTGGGCCCGGGGGAAGAGACCCAGTACTTC,CSVGPGEETQYF,NA,TRBJ2-5,NA,TRBV29-1
TGTGCCAGCAGCTCAAGGGGAATGGCGGCGAACACTGAAGCTTTCTTT,CASSSRGMAANTEAFF,NA,TRBJ1-1,NA,TRBV11-2
TGTGCCAGCTCCCCCCAGGAGGGGATGAACACTGAAGCTTTCTTT,CASSPQEGMNTEAFF,NA,TRBJ1-1,few,TRBV18
TGTGCCAGCAGCCCAGGGTTCCAAGAGACCCAGTACTTC,CASSPGFQETQYF,NA,TRBJ2-5,NA,TRBV14
TGTGCCAGCAGCTTAGCGAGCGGGGGGGCGTGGGGAGAGACCCAGTACTTC,CASSLASGGAWGETQYF,TRBD2,TRBJ2-5,NA,TRBV7-9
TGTGCCAGCAGGGACAGGGGTCCTGAAGCTTTCTTT,CASRDRGPEAFF,TRBD1,TRBJ1-1,few,TRBV6-1
TGTGCCAGCAGCTTATTTGGACACCCGAATTCACCCCTCCACTTT,CASSLFGHPNSPLHF,NA,TRBJ1-6,NA,TRBV7-9
TGCAGCGTGGCAATCCTGACAGGTCGTGGCTACACCTTC,CSVAILTGRGYTF,NA,TRBJ1-2,few,TRBV29-1
TGCAGCGTCCCTTTGGACACCGGGTCTGAAAAACTGTTTTTT,CSVPLDTGSEKLFF,NA,TRBJ1-4,NA,TRBV29-1
TGTGCCAGCAGTGATTTGGGCAGAGGGCCTGAAGCTTTCTTT,CASSDLGRGPEAFF,NA,TRBJ1-1,few,TRBV2
TGTGCCAGTAGTATAGCAGGTGTTGTCACCGGGGAGCTGTTTTTT,CASSIAGVVTGELFF,NA,TRBJ2-2,few,TRBV19
TGCGCCAGCAGCTTGGCTTCGGGCCCCCAAGAGACCCAGTACTTC,CASSLASGPQETQYF,NA,TRBJ2-5,many,TRBV5-1
TGTGCTAGCTGTGGGGGTCCCCAAGAGACCCAGTACTTC,CASCGGPQETQYF,NA,TRBJ2-5,medium-sized,TRBV7-2
TGCGCCAGCAGCTTGGGACCAACTAATGAAAAACTGTTTTTT,CASSLGPTNEKLFF,NA,TRBJ1-4,NA,TRBV5-1
TGTGCCAGCAGTAAACGCCGTGACAGGGGTCGGACTGAAGCCTTCTTT,CASSKRRDRGRTEAFF,TRBD1,TRBJ1-1,NA,TRBV11-2
TGTGCCAGCAGCTTAGAAGGAGGGACACGGGGCTACACCTTC,CASSLEGGTRGYTF,NA,TRBJ1-2,NA,TRBV7-9
TGTGCCAGCAGCCCCGGGACAGCCGGCTATGGCTACACCTTC,CASSPGTAGYGYTF,TRBD1,TRBJ1-2,NA,TRBV7-2
TGCAGTGCTAGAGATCTAGCCAAACCTCAAGAGACCCAGTACTTC,CSARDLAKPQETQYF,NA,TRBJ2-5,NA,TRBV20-1
TGCAGTGCTAGAGGGGAGGTAGACCAGCCCCAGCATTTT,CSARGEVDQPQHF,NA,TRBJ1-5,few,TRBV20-1
TGTGCCACCAGAGGGACAGAGCAAGAGACCCAGTACTTC,CATRGTEQETQYF,TRBD1,TRBJ2-5,NA,TRBV24-1
TGTGCCAGCAGCTTAGAACCGGGGCAGCCCCAGCATTTT,CASSLEPGQPQHF,NA,TRBJ1-5,few,TRBV11-2
TGTGCCAGCAGTTCATCCCCGACTAGCGGGGGGCTCCAAGAGACCCAGTACTTC,CASSSSPTSGGLQETQYF,TRBD2,TRBJ2-5,NA,TRBV28